This T cell receptor (beta chain) appears in the sequencing data of a study of blood T cell repertoires in COVID-19. Study-level information: Sites in the United States, Italy and Spain provided acute and convalescent COVID-19 samples.

Seattle patients were enrolled while actively infected and followed longitudinally. Original data processing: Estimation of nucleated cell counts relied on the amplification of reference gene primers. Sequenced by immunoSEQ multiplex PCR; TCRdb stores in-frame clones only, minus some. Clonal size and the V and J genes are those of that table, whereas D and trimming came from the DNA. The sample lists about 290,000 clones; about nine tenths were seen once. This clone has only one observation. The germline V gene has CDR1 SQVTM and CDR2 ANQGSEA. This CDR3 spans 17 amino acids. The J segment lost 8 bases and the V segment lost 7 bases, leaving 23 bases of the junction unmatched.

Sequenced: peripheral blood. The chain uses TRBV29-1 and TRBJ1-2; 9 bases match TRBD1. This TCR came from a woman aged 25 to 39 with COVID-19, enrolled during active disease. The CDR3 sequence: CSAKSRDRENPPEGYTF. Here the CDR3 DNA reads TGCAGCGCCAAGTCCCGGGACAGGGAGAATCCCCCGGAAGGCTACACCTTC.